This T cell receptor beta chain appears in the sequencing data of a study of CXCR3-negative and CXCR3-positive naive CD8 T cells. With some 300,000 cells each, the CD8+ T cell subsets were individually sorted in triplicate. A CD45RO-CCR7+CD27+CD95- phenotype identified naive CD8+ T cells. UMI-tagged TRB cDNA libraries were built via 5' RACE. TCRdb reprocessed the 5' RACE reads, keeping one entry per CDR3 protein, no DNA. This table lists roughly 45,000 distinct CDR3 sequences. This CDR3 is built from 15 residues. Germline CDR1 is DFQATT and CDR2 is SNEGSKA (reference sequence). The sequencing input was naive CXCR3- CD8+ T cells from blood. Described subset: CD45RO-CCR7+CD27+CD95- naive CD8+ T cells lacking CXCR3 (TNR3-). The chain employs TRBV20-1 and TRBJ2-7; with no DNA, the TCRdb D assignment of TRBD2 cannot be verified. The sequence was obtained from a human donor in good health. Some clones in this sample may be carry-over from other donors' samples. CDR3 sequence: CSARNPGGLVYEQYF.